This entry lists 6 T cell receptor beta chains sequenced from one sample in a study of T cell responses to AZD1222 COVID-19 vaccine. Using immunoSEQ multiplex PCR, the repertoire was profiled, and TCRdb retains in-frame clones only, with some absent. Of fewer than 150,000 clones listed, approximately 84% are singletons. The material sequenced was peripheral blood, taken on day 0 of AZD1222 vaccination. The receptors originated from an adult in good health.

V gene TRBV27 combines with J gene TRBJ2-2; TRBD1 agrees at 7 bases. The CDR3 is 16 amino acids. Germline-derived CDR1 and CDR2 are MNHEY and SMNVEV (reference sequence). The V and J ends lost 5 bases and 2 bases, in that order; junction bases with no gene match: 8. For the CDR3, the DNA is TGTGCCAGCAGTCCCCTCCAGGGGGTAAACACCGGGGAGCTGTTTTTT. Its protein product is CASSPLQGVNTGELFF.

The chain recombines TRBV10-3 with TRBJ1-5; D may be TRBD1 (5 bases). CDR1 and CDR2 (germline): ENHRY, SYGVKD. The V and J ends lost 4 bases and 7 bases respectively, with 11 bases between them. CDR3 length: 13 amino acids. CDR3 DNA: TGTGCCATCAGTGGGGGCCTCGGGCAGCCCCAGCATTTT. Encoded protein: CAISGGLGQPQHF.

For the CDR3, the DNA is TGTGCCTGGAGGTCCGAAAGGGACACCGGGGAGCTGTTTTTT. The encoded protein is CAWRSERDTGELFF. This chain joins TRBV30 and TRBJ2-2; no reliable D call. This CDR3 comprises 14 residues. V gave up 3 bases and J gave up 3 bases, with 11 bases separating them. CDR1 is GTSNPN, CDR2 SVGIG, per germline (reference sequence).

The sample holds one count of this clone. This chain links TRBV4-1 with TRBJ1-1; possible D gene TRBD1, 5 bases. Germline lookup yields CDR1 MGHRA and CDR2 YSYEKL. The CDR3 has 13 residues. The V end lost 2 bases, the J end lost 3 bases, and 7 bases lay between the germline ends. CDR3 DNA sequence: TGCGCCAGCAGCCAAAGCAGGGACACTGAAGCTTTCTTT. This encodes CASSQSRDTEAFF.

V usage is TRBV7-8 and J usage is TRBJ1-4; D not certain. Trimming took 4 bases from V and 4 from J, leaving 7 bases between them. This CDR3 comprises 13 residues. The germline gives CDR1 SGHVS, CDR2 FQNEAQ. CDR3 nucleotide sequence: TGTGCCAGCAGCTCAGGTTTTAATGAAAAACTGTTTTTT. It codes for CASSSGFNEKLFF.

The CDR3: CASSYSRGGRQPQHF. The CDR3 nucleotides are TGTGCCAGCAGTTACTCGAGGGGGGGCCGGCAGCCCCAGCATTTT. V usage is TRBV6-5 and J usage is TRBJ1-5, with D possibly TRBD1 on 6 matching bases. Germline V CDR1 and CDR2: MNHEY, SVGAGI. V was shortened by 0 bases and J by 7 bases, with 13 bases between the two germline ends. This CDR3 contains 15 residues.